Each of the 23 T cell receptor beta chains below was sequenced from the same sample in a study of blood T cell repertoires in COVID-19. The data were produced by immunoSEQ multiplex PCR, yet TCRdb's version contains in-frame clones alone and is incomplete. The data show roughly 100,000 clones, with roughly 85% seen just once and around 3.9% held by the top ten. Sequenced material: peripheral blood. These receptors were taken from a man between 50 and 59 years old with acute or convalescent COVID-19.

The chain links TRBV27 to TRBJ2-1; D not certain. This CDR3 has 13 residues. Germline CDR1 is MNHEY and CDR2 is SMNVEV (reference sequence). Between the trimmed V and J ends, which lost 3 bases and 4 bases, there was a span of 7 bases. For the CDR3, the DNA is TGTGCCAGCAGTTTCGACGGGTACAATGAGCAGTTCTTC. Residues: CASSFDGYNEQFF.

CDR3 protein: CASSSQRESKTQYF. DNA of the CDR3: TGTGCCAGCAGCTCCCAGCGGGAGTCAAAGACCCAGTACTTC. The chain uses TRBV11-3 and TRBJ2-5; TRBD2 agrees at 8 bases. Germline V gives CDR1 SGHNT, CDR2 YENEEA. V was clipped by 4 bases and J by 6 bases; unmatched bases: 7. The CDR3 is made up of 14 amino acids.

The chain is built from TRBV18 and TRBJ1-5, with D tentatively TRBD1 (5 bases). V gave up 2 bases and J gave up 2 bases, with 16 bases separating them. Germline assignment: CDR1 KGHSH and CDR2 LQKENI. The CDR3 extends over 17 amino acids. The CDR3: CASSPRGGDSGNQPQHF. For the CDR3, the DNA is TGTGCCAGCTCACCAAGGGGAGGGGATAGCGGCAATCAGCCCCAGCATTTT.

The chain carries TRBV10-2 and TRBJ1-1, with D unresolved. Trimming stripped 4 bases from V and 0 bases from J, with 12 bases between. The CDR3 sequence is 15 residues long. The germline V gene encodes CDR1 WSHSY and CDR2 SAAADI. CDR3 sequence: CASSVGWRVNTEAFF. CDR3 DNA sequence: TGCGCCAGCAGTGTTGGTTGGAGAGTGAACACTGAAGCTTTCTTT.

This clone was seen a single time. The rearrangement links TRBV7-2 to TRBJ1-2, with TRBD1 matching 7 bases. Trimming took 2 bases from V and 10 from J; bases not matched to a gene: 13. Germline V CDR1 and CDR2: SGHTA, FQGNSA. The CDR3 extends over 15 amino acids. The CDR3 protein is CASSLSRTGYHSYTF. The CDR3 nucleotides are TGTGCCAGCAGCTTATCTAGGACAGGTTATCATTCCTACACCTTC.

This clone has only one observation. The chain recombines TRBV27 with TRBJ1-2, with 12 bases aligning to TRBD1. The CDR3 has 16 residues. The germline gives CDR1 MNHEY, CDR2 SMNVEV (reference sequence). The trim removed 6 bases at V and 2 bases at J, leaving 7 bases unmatched. The CDR3 DNA follows: TGTGCCAGCAGAAGGGACAGGGGGCAGATCAACTATGGCTACACCTTC. Translating gives CASRRDRGQINYGYTF.

The rearrangement joins TRBV5-1 to TRBJ1-1; D may be TRBD1 (5 bases). CDR1 is SGHRS and CDR2 is YFSETQ in the germline V gene. Trimming cost V 4 bases and J 0 bases, with 7 bases left between them. The CDR3 runs 13 residues. CDR3 residues: CASSKTVNTEAFF. Here the CDR3 DNA reads TGCGCCAGCAGCAAGACAGTGAACACTGAAGCTTTCTTT. Using reference TRBV5-1 and TRBJ1-1 for the parts outside the CDR3, the full variable domain is KAGVTQTPRYLIKTRGQQVTLSCSPISGHRSVSWYQQTPGQGLQFLFEYFSETQRNKGNFPGRFSGRQFSNSRSEMNVSTLELGDSALYLCASSKTVNTEAFFGQGTRLTVV.

The chain links TRBV5-1 to TRBJ2-2, with TRBD2 matching over 9 bases. CDR1 SGHRS and CDR2 YFSETQ come from the germline V gene. V lost 0 bases to trimming and J lost 6 bases; unmatched junction nucleotides: 3. The CDR3 sequence is 15 residues long. In nucleotides, the CDR3 is TGCGCCAGCAGCTTGGAGCGGGAGGAAGCCGGGGAGCTGTTTTTT. As protein: CASSLEREEAGELFF.

The V and J genes are TRBV4-1 and TRBJ1-2; D may be TRBD1 (6 bases). CDR3 length: 17 amino acids. The V and J ends lost 0 bases and 1 base respectively, with 15 bases between them. CDR1 is MGHRA and CDR2 is YSYEKL in the germline V gene. CDR3 DNA: TGCGCCAGCAGCCAAGATCTTCCCGCAGGGGTTAACTATGGCTACACCTTC. This gives the protein CASSQDLPAGVNYGYTF.

The V call is TRBV4-1, the J call TRBJ2-7; weak D call: TRBD2 (6 bases). The V end was cut by 5 bases, the J end by 0 bases, with 14 bases between. The CDR3 covers 15 residues. The germline CDR1 and CDR2 sequences are MGHRA and YSYEKL. CDR3 coding DNA: TGCGCCAGCAGCTATAATCGGGAGAGCTCCTACGAGCAGTACTTC. This translates into CASSYNRESSYEQYF.

This chain links TRBV7-8 with TRBJ2-1; 8 positions agree with TRBD2. The trim removed 5 bases at V and 2 bases at J, leaving 8 bases unmatched. The CDR3 runs 16 residues. Per germline, CDR1 SGHVS and CDR2 FQNEAQ. CDR3 nucleotides: TGTGCCAGCAGCGCATTAGCGGGAACGGCCTACAATGAGCAGTTCTTC. It codes for CASSALAGTAYNEQFF.

The chain uses TRBV24-1 and TRBJ2-2; 10 positions match TRBD1. The V gene end was trimmed by 4 bases and the J gene end by 4 bases; junction bases not matched to a gene: 8. Per germline, CDR1 KGHDR and CDR2 SFDVKD. The CDR3 covers 17 residues. This CDR3 is CATSEPGQGVSTGELFF. CDR3 bases: TGTGCCACCAGTGAGCCCGGACAGGGGGTTTCCACCGGGGAGCTGTTTTTT.

The chain has TRBV5-1 and TRBJ2-7; 7 nucleotides align to TRBD1. CDR1 SGHRS and CDR2 YFSETQ come from the germline V gene. V was pared by 2 bases and J by 0 bases, with 2 bases of the junction left unmatched. The CDR3 extends over 14 amino acids. The CDR3 protein is CASSFTGDSYEQYF. The CDR3 bases are TGCGCCAGCAGCTTTACAGGGGACTCCTACGAGCAGTACTTC.

The J gene is TRBJ2-2, the V gene TRBV5-4; 10 nucleotides agree with TRBD1. Germline CDR1 reads SGHNT; CDR2 reads YYREEE (reference sequence). The ends lost 5 bases at V and 2 bases at J; junction bases unmatched: 9. The CDR3 covers 17 residues. This chain's CDR3 is CASRRGTGEFNTGELFF. The DNA of the CDR3 is TGTGCCAGCAGACGCGGGACAGGGGAATTCAACACCGGGGAGCTGTTTTTT.

The V call is TRBV24-1, the J call TRBJ2-7; 10 bases line up with TRBD1. CDR3 length: 16 amino acids. Per germline, CDR1 KGHDR and CDR2 SFDVKD. V shed 4 bases, J shed 3 bases, and the junction held 8 bases outside the gene matches. CDR3 residues: CATSEGGGTGDYEQYF. CDR3 DNA: TGTGCCACCAGTGAGGGAGGAGGGACAGGGGACTACGAGCAGTACTTC.

The chain has TRBV28 and TRBJ1-4; TRBD1 agrees at 7 bases. V lost 6 bases, J lost 8 bases, and 12 bases stayed unmatched. From germline, CDR1 is MDHEN and CDR2 SYDVKM. CDR3 length: 15 amino acids. This chain's CDR3 is CASSPGGPPGEKLFF. CDR3 DNA sequence: TGTGCCAGCAGCCCAGGGGGGCCGCCGGGAGAAAAACTGTTTTTT.

V and J are TRBV18 and TRBJ1-1; 8 bases agree with TRBD1. This CDR3 is 17 amino acids long. Germline V gene data show CDR1 as KGHSH and CDR2 as LQKENI. V lost 3 bases to trimming and J lost 2 bases; unmatched junction nucleotides: 11. The CDR3 reads CASSPLPHRGTNTEAFF. CDR3 nucleotides: TGTGCCAGCTCACCCCTCCCACACAGGGGGACTAACACTGAAGCTTTCTTT.

This clone has more than one count but fewer than ten. The chain recombines TRBV7-3 with TRBJ1-2; the D gene is possibly TRBD1 (6 bases). Germline V gene sequence: CDR1 SGHTA, CDR2 FQGTGA. Deletions cut 5 bases from V and 6 bases from J, with 22 bases between. The CDR3 has 16 residues. CDR3 nucleotide sequence: TGTGCCAGCAGCCAAACTTACAATCCGGGGGGCCATGGCTACACCTTC. Translating gives CASSQTYNPGGHGYTF.

This sequence joins TRBV27 and TRBJ1-1; D is undetermined. V lost 3 bases to trimming and J lost 2 bases, with 10 bases between them. This CDR3 contains 14 residues. Germline CDR1 MNHEY, CDR2 SMNVEV (reference sequence). This chain's CDR3 is CASSFDGKNTEAFF. CDR3 bases: TGTGCCAGCAGTTTCGACGGGAAAAACACTGAAGCTTTCTTT.

This rearrangement joins TRBV27 to TRBJ2-7, with D perhaps matching TRBD1 (5 bases). V gave up 3 bases and J gave up 3 bases, with 9 bases separating them. The CDR3 spans 13 residues. Germline assignment: CDR1 MNHEY and CDR2 SMNVEV (reference sequence). The CDR3: CASSFGALYEQYF. CDR3 nucleotides: TGTGCCAGCAGTTTTGGGGCTCTCTACGAGCAGTACTTC.

The chain couples TRBV19 to TRBJ1-2; D is uncertain. The V gene lost 7 bases and the J gene lost 3 bases, with 15 bases spanning the gap. Germline values: CDR1 LNHDA, CDR2 SQIVND (reference sequence). This CDR3 spans 14 amino acids. CDR3 sequence: CASISRTEDYGYTF. The DNA for the CDR3 is TGTGCCAGTATCTCACGGACTGAAGACTATGGCTACACCTTC.

The chain carries TRBV10-3 and TRBJ1-5; D gene uncertain. CDR1 and CDR2 from the germline V gene are ENHRY and SYGVKD. Trimming took off 9 bases at V and 0 bases at J, with 9 bases between the two ends. CDR3 length: 13 residues. This chain's CDR3 is CAITSDSNQPQHF. As DNA, the CDR3 is TGTGCCATTACAAGTGATAGCAATCAGCCCCAGCATTTT.

This rearrangement joins TRBV6-2 or TRBV6-3 to TRBJ1-5, with a possible D match to TRBD1 (6 bases). Germline V gene lookup returns CDR1 MNHEY and CDR2 SVGEGT. Trimming removed 5 bases from V and 3 bases from J, with 17 bases in between. The length of the CDR3 is 16 residues. The CDR3 DNA is TGTGCCAGCAGTCACCCGGGACAACTCAACAATCAGCCCCAGCATTTT. This sequence encodes CASSHPGQLNNQPQHF.